The 14 T cell receptor beta chains given below trace back to one sample, sequenced in a study of metastatic and nonmetastatic thyroid tumors. TCRdb called clones again from the PCR reads with MiXCR. Among 15,000 to 20,000 clones listed, 20% to 25% were seen once. Patients had received no treatment of any kind before thyroid surgery. The sample consisted of adjacent normal tissue. Receptors were obtained from a female donor with papillary thyroid cancer or a benign thyroid nodule (not recorded which). Some clones in this sample may be carry-over from other donors' samples.

Ten or more counts support this clone. The V and J genes are TRBV29-1 and TRBJ1-4; the D is unclear. The V gene lost 7 bases and the J gene lost 11 bases, with 17 bases spanning the gap. This CDR3 region has 12 residues. Germline CDR1 and CDR2: SQVTM and ANQGSEA. DNA for the CDR3: TGCAGCGCCGGCCCGGACGTAAGCAAACTGTTTTTT. It encodes CSAGPDVSKLFF.

DNA for the CDR3: TGTGCCAGCAGTTTCAGGGGGACTGAAGCTTTCTTT. Residues: CASSFRGTEAFF. This chain connects TRBV12-3 or TRBV12-4 to TRBJ1-1; 7 positions agree with TRBD1. After removal of 3 bases from V and 5 bases from J, the junction contained 0 bases not matched to a gene. This CDR3 has 12 residues.

In its sample, this clone is medium-sized. The gene calls are TRBV27 and TRBJ2-7; the match to TRBD2 covers 12 bases. Trimming cost V 5 bases and J 6 bases; bases outside gene matches: 5. The length of the CDR3 is 14 residues. The germline gives CDR1 MNHEY, CDR2 SMNVEV (reference sequence). The CDR3 nucleotides are TGTGCCAGCAGTCAGACTAGCGGGAGTCCCGAGCAGTACTTC. Residues: CASSQTSGSPEQYF.

This clone was detected ten times or more. The CDR3: CASSATGPLTGELFF. The CDR3 nucleotides read TGCGCCAGCAGCGCCACCGGACCCCTCACCGGGGAGCTGTTTTTT. This chain links TRBV5-1 with TRBJ2-2; D gene unclear. The CDR3 is made up of 15 amino acids. CDR1 SGHRS and CDR2 YFSETQ come from the germline V gene. V lost 4 bases, J lost 4 bases, and 14 bases lay in between.

V is TRBV5-1 and J is TRBJ2-1; D perhaps matches TRBD2 (6 bases). The CDR3 length is 14 residues. The germline CDR1 and CDR2 sequences are SGHRS and YFSETQ. V lost 4 bases and J 9 bases, leaving 17 bases between the germline ends. The CDR3 nucleotides read TGCGCCAGCAGCGTGAACGGGGGACTGAGTGAGCAGTTCTTC. Its protein is CASSVNGGLSEQFF.

V usage is TRBV28 and J usage is TRBJ1-5; D may be TRBD1 (5 bases). The CDR3 length is 16 residues. Trimming shortened V by 6 bases and J by 3 bases, and 18 bases separated the two germline ends. CDR1 is MDHEN and CDR2 is SYDVKM in the germline V gene. The CDR3 loop reads CASRALAGSDNQPQHF. CDR3 DNA: TGTGCCAGCAGAGCTTTAGCAGGGTCAGACAATCAGCCCCAGCATTTT.

The table lists this clone with a few counts. The conserved final phenylalanine or tryptophan is absent from the CDR3, which likely points to a read error. The chain combines TRBV15 with TRBJ2-6; D is undetermined. This CDR3 region has 13 residues. Trimming removed 8 bases at V and 2 bases at J, with 7 bases between. The germline V gene has CDR1 LNHNV and CDR2 YYDKDF (reference sequence). The CDR3 protein is CATHGAGANVLTS. The CDR3 bases are TGTGCCACCCATGGGGCTGGGGCCAACGTCCTGACTTCC.

The rearrangement uses TRBV12-3 or TRBV12-4 and TRBJ2-7, with D possibly being TRBD1 (6 bases). V lost 3 bases to trimming and J lost 5 bases, with 11 bases between them. The CDR3 totals 13 residues. The CDR3 protein is CASSFLRGDEQYF. The DNA for the CDR3 is TGTGCCAGCAGTTTCCTCAGGGGCGACGAGCAGTACTTC.

The gene calls are TRBV7-2 and TRBJ2-7; D call uncertain. Trimming took off 1 base at V and 6 bases at J, with 7 bases between the two ends. Per the germline V gene, CDR1 is SGHTA and CDR2 is FQGNSA. The CDR3 covers 12 residues. The CDR3 sequence: CASSLGYSEQYF. The CDR3 coding sequence is TGTGCCAGCAGCTTAGGATATTCCGAGCAGTACTTC.

DNA of the CDR3: TGTGCCAGCAGCTTACGGGGGGGCGGAACCTCCGGGGAGCTGTTTTTT. Amino acids: CASSLRGGGTSGELFF. The chain has TRBV11-2 and TRBJ2-2, with 8 bases identical to TRBD2. The ends lost 2 bases at V and 6 bases at J; junction bases unmatched: 8. CDR1 is SGHAT and CDR2 is FQNNGV in the germline V gene. CDR3 length: 16 amino acids.

This clone was detected ten times or more. The chain recombines TRBV20-1 with TRBJ2-3; TRBD2 agrees at 7 bases. In germline, CDR1 is DFQATT, CDR2 SNEGSKA (reference sequence). CDR3 length: 15 amino acids. The CDR3 loop reads CLADPASGLTDTQYF. The DNA of the CDR3 is TGCCTCGCCGATCCCGCTAGCGGCCTCACAGATACGCAGTATTTT.

This clone occurred once. Being one base from a much bigger clone, this may be a read error. The sample has other DNA sequences that encode this CDR3 too. The chain employs TRBV5-4 and TRBJ1-4; 7 bases map to TRBD1. The V gene end was trimmed by 8 bases and the J gene end by 4 bases; junction bases not matched to a gene: 11. CDR3 length equals 15 residues. CDR1 is SGHNT and CDR2 is YYREEE in the germline V gene (reference sequence). The CDR3 nucleotides read TGTGCCAGTAGCGAGAACAGGGGTATTAATGAAAAACTGTTTTTT. Residues: CASSENRGINEKLFF.

This clone is termed medium-sized. The J gene is TRBJ1-2, the V gene TRBV28; D not resolved. Trimming removed 5 bases at V and 8 bases at J, with 12 bases between. Germline CDR1 and CDR2: MDHEN and SYDVKM. The CDR3 is 12 amino acids. This CDR3 reads CASSRPSGGYTF. Here the CDR3 DNA reads TGTGCCAGCAGTCGACCGTCTGGCGGCTACACCTTC.

This clone was recorded at least ten times. J is TRBJ2-1 and V is TRBV4-1, with D unresolved. The length of the CDR3 is 12 residues. Germline V CDR1 and CDR2: MGHRA, YSYEKL. Trimming shortened V by 4 bases and J by 10 bases, and 11 bases separated the two germline ends. The CDR3 is CASSLLGREQFF. The CDR3 DNA is TGCGCCAGCAGCCTCCTTGGGCGGGAGCAGTTCTTC.